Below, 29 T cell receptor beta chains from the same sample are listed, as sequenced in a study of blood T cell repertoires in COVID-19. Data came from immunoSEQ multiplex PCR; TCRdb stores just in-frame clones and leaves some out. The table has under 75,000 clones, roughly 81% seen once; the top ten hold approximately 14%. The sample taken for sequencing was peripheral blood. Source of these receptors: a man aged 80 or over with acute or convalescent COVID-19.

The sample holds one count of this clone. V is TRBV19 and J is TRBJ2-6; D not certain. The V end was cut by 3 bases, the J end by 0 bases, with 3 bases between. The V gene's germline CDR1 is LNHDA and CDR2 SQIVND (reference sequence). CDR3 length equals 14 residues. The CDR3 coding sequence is TGTGCCAGTAGTATTAGCTCTGGGGCCAACGTCCTGACTTTC. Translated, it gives CASSISSGANVLTF. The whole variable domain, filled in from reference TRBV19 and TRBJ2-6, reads DGGITQSPKYLFRKEGQNVTLSCEQNLNHDAMYWYRQDPGQGLRLIYYSQIVNDFQKGDIAEGYSVSREKKESFPLTVTSAQKNPTAFYLCASSISSGANVLTFGAGSRLTVL.

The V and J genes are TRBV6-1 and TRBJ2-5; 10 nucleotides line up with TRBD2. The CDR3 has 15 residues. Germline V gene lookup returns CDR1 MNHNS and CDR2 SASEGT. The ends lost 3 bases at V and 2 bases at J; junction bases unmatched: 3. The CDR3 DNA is TGTGCCAGCAGTGATTCTAGCGGGGGTCAAGAGACCCAGTACTTC. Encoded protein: CASSDSSGGQETQYF.

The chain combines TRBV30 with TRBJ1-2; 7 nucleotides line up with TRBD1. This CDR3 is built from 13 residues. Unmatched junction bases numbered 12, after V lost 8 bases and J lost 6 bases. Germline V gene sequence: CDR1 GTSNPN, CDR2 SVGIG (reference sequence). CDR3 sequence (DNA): TGTGCCGCCCGGGACAGTTGGTTCGATGGCTACACCTTC. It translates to CAARDSWFDGYTF.

Written as DNA, the CDR3 is TGTGCCAGCTCGACGACAGGACAAAACACAGATACGCAGTATTTT. The encoded protein is CASSTTGQNTDTQYF. The chain links TRBV18 to TRBJ2-3, with TRBD1 as a possible D gene (6 bases). Trimming left V 6 bases short and J 2 bases short, with 15 bases between. The CDR3 extends over 15 amino acids. Germline V gene lookup returns CDR1 KGHSH and CDR2 LQKENI.

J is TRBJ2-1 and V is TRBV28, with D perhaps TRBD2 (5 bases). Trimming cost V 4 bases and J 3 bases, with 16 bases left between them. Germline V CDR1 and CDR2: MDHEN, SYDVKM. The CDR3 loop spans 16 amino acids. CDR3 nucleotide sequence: TGTGCCAGCAGTTCCGCCGGGCAGCGGAACTACAATGAGCAGTTCTTC. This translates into CASSSAGQRNYNEQFF.

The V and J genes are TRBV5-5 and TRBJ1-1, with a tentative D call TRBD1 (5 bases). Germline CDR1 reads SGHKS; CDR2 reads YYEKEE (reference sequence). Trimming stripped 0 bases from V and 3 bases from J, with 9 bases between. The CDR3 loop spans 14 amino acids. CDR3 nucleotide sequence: TGTGCCAGCAGCTTGGCAACGGGGGACACTGAAGCTTTCTTT. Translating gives CASSLATGDTEAFF.

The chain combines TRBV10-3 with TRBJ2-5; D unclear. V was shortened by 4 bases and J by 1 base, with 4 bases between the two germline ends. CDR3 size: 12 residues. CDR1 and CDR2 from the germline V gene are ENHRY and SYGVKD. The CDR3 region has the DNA TGTGCCATCAGTGGCGGCCAAGAGACCCAGTACTTC. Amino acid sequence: CAISGGQETQYF.

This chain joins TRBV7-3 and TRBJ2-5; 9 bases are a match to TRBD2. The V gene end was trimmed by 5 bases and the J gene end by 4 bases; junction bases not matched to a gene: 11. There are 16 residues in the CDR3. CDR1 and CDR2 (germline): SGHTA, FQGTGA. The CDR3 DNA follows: TGTGCCAGCAGCCCGGGGCTAGCGGGGATGGGAGAGACCCAGTACTTC. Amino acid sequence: CASSPGLAGMGETQYF.

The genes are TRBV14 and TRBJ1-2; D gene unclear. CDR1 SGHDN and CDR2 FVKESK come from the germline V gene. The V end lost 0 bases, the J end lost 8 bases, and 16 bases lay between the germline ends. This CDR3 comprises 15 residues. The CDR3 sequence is CASSQDSARSGGYTF. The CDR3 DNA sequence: TGTGCCAGCAGCCAAGATAGTGCGAGGTCGGGAGGCTACACCTTC.

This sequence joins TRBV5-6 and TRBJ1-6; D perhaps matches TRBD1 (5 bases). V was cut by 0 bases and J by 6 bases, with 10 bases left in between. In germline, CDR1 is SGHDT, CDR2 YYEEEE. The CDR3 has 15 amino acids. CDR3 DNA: TGTGCCAGCAGCTTGGAAGGCAGGGCTAATTCACCCCTCCACTTT. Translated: CASSLEGRANSPLHF.

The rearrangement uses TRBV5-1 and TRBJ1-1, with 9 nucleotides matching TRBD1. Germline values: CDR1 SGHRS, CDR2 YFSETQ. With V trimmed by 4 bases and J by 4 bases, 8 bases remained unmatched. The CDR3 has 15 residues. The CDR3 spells CASSGKTGGPTEAFF. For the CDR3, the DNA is TGCGCCAGCAGCGGGAAGACAGGGGGTCCCACTGAAGCTTTCTTT.

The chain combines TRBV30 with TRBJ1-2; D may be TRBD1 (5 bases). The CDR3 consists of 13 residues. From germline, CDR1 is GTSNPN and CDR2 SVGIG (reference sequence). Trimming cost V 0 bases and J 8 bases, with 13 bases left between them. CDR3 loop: CAWSVIEGVGYTF. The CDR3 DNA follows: TGTGCCTGGAGTGTAATCGAAGGGGTCGGCTACACCTTC.

The CDR3: CASSPRGGLAGTGELFF. The CDR3, as DNA: TGTGCCAGCAGCCCCCGAGGGGGACTAGCGGGGACCGGGGAGCTGTTTTTT. The rearrangement uses TRBV9 and TRBJ2-2; TRBD2 matches 13 bases. This CDR3 is built from 17 residues. Per germline, CDR1 SGDLS and CDR2 YYNGEE. J was trimmed by 5 bases and V by 4 bases; bases with no gene match: 8.

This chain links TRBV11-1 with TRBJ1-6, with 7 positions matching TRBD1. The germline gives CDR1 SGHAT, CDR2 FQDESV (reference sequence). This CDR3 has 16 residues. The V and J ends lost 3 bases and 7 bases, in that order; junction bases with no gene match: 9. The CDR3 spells CASSFGRGNSNSPLHF. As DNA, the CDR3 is TGTGCCAGCAGCTTCGGCAGGGGGAACTCGAATTCACCCCTCCACTTT.

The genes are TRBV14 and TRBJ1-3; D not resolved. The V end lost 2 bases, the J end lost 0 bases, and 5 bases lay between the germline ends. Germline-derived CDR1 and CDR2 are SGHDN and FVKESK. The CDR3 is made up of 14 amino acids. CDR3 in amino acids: CASSQFGSGNTIYF. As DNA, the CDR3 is TGTGCCAGCAGCCAATTCGGCTCTGGAAACACCATATATTTT.

The CDR3 sequence is CAISPAGTYEQYF. The DNA of the CDR3 is TGTGCCATCAGTCCAGCGGGGACCTACGAGCAGTACTTC. The chain recombines TRBV10-3 with TRBJ2-7; TRBD2 matches 7 bases. This CDR3 has 13 amino acids. Germline V CDR1 and CDR2: ENHRY, SYGVKD. J was trimmed by 2 bases and V by 5 bases; bases with no gene match: 3.

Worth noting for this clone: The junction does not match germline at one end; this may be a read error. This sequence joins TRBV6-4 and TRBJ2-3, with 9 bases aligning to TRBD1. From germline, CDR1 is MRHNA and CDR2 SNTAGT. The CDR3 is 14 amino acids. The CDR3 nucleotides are TGTGCCAGTAGTGGACAGGGGTCGTCAGATACGCAGTATTTT. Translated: CASSGQGSSDTQYF.

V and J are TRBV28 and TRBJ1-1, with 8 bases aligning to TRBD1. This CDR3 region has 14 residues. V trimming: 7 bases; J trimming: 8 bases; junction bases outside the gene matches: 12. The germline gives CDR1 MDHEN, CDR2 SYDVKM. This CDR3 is CASTRRGTGKEAFF. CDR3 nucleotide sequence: TGTGCCAGCACCCGAAGGGGGACAGGAAAGGAAGCTTTCTTT.

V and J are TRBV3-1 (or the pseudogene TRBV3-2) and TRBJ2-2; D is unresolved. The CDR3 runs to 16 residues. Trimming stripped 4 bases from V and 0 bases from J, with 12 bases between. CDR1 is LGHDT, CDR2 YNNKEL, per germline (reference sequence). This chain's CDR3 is CASSPFVRANTGELFF. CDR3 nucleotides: TGTGCCAGCAGCCCTTTTGTACGGGCGAACACCGGGGAGCTGTTTTTT.

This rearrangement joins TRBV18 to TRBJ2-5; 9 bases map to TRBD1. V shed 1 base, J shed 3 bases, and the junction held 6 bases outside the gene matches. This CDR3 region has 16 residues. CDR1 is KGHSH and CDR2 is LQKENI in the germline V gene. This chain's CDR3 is CASSPLLGQGEETQYF. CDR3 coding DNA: TGTGCCAGCTCACCACTTCTGGGACAGGGAGAAGAGACCCAGTACTTC. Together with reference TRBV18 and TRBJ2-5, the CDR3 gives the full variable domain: NAGVMQNPRHLVRRRGQEARLRCSPMKGHSHVYWYRQLPEEGLKFMVYLQKENIIDESGMPKERFSAEFPKEGPSILRIQQVVRGDSAAYFCASSPLLGQGEETQYFGPGTRLLVL.

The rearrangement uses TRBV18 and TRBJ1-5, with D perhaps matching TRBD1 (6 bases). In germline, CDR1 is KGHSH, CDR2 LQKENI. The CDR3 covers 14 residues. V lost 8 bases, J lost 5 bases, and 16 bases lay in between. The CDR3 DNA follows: TGTGCCAGCCAAGACCGGACAGCCGATCAGCCCCAGCATTTT. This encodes CASQDRTADQPQHF.

CDR3 region: CASSVGTRPDEQYF. CDR3 in DNA: TGTGCCAGCAGTGTGGGGACAAGGCCCGACGAGCAGTACTTC. The chain is built from TRBV28 and TRBJ2-7; a possible D gene is TRBD1 (6 bases). Germline V CDR1 and CDR2: MDHEN, SYDVKM. V was shortened by 5 bases and J by 5 bases, with 16 bases between the two germline ends. The CDR3 covers 14 residues.

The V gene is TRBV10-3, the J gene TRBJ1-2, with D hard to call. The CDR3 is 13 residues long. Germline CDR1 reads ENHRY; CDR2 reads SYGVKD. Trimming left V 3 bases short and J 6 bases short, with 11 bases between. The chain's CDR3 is CAISDSGRDGYTF. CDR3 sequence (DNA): TGTGCCATCAGTGATTCTGGGAGGGATGGCTACACCTTC.

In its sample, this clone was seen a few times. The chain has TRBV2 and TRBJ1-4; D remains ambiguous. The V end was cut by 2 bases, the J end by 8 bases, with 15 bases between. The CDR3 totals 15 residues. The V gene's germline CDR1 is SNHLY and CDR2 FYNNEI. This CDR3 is CASSENRLPGEKLFF. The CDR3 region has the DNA TGTGCCAGCAGTGAAAATAGATTACCGGGGGAAAAACTGTTTTTT. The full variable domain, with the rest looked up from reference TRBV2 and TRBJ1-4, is EPEVTQTPSHQVTQMGQEVILRCVPISNHLYFYWYRQILGQKVEFLVSFYNNEISEKSEIFDDQFSVERPDGSNFTLKIRSTKLEDSAMYFCASSENRLPGEKLFFGSGTQLSVL.

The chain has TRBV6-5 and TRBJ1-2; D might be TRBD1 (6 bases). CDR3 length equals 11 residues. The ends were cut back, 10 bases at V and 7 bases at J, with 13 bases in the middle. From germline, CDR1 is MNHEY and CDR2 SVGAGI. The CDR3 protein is CATGEGFGYTF. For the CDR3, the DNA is TGTGCCACAGGGGAGGGATTTGGCTACACCTTC.

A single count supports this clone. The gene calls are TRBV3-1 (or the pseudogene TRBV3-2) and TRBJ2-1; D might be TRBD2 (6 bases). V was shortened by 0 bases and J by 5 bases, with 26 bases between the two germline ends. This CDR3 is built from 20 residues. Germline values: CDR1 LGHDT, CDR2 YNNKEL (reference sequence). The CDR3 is CASSQDTRTIVHFQNNEQFF. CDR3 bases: TGTGCCAGCAGCCAAGATACCCGGACTATAGTCCACTTCCAAAACAATGAGCAGTTCTTC.

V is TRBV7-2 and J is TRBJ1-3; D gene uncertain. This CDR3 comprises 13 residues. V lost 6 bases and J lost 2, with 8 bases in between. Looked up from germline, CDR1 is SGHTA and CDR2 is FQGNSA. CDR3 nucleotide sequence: TGTGCCAGCAGGAGGGCGCCTGGAAACACCATATATTTT. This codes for CASRRAPGNTIYF. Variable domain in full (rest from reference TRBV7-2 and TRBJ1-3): GAGVSQSPSNKVTEKGKDVELRCDPISGHTALYWYRQSLGQGLEFLIYFQGNSAPDKSGLPSDRFSAERTGGSVSTLTIQRTQQEDSAVYLCASRRAPGNTIYFGEGSWLTVV.

CDR3 DNA: TGTGCCAGCAGTTTATCGCGCAGGGGGGAAAACATTCAGTACTTC. Translation: CASSLSRRGENIQYF. The rearrangement uses TRBV27 and TRBJ2-4, with D perhaps matching TRBD1 (7 bases). This CDR3 region has 15 residues. CDR1 is MNHEY and CDR2 is SMNVEV in the germline V gene (reference sequence). Trimming shortened V by 0 bases and J by 5 bases, and 11 bases separated the two germline ends.

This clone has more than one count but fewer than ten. CDR3 sequence: CASRRSGGAGELFF. CDR3 DNA: TGTGCCAGCAGGAGGAGCGGGGGGGCCGGGGAGCTGTTTTTT. The V call is TRBV6-4, the J call TRBJ2-2; 10 bases fit TRBD2. Per germline, CDR1 MRHNA and CDR2 SNTAGT. The CDR3 spans 14 residues. With V trimmed by 6 bases and J by 6 bases, 4 bases remained unmatched.